This entry is about one T cell receptor beta chain. Libraries were prepared by immunoSEQ multiplex PCR; TCRdb keeps only in-frame clonotypes and omits some of them. This sample has 88,000 or so clones, with roughly 90% found just once. Germline-derived CDR1 and CDR2 are SGDLS and YYNGEE. The CDR3 is 15 residues long. Trimming left V 0 bases short and J 1 base short, with 9 bases between. Cells were sorted from thawed PBMC rested overnight and stained with GMM-loaded CD1B tetramer, viability dye and anti-CD3. C32 glucose monomycolate from Rhodococcus equi was loaded onto the CD1B tetramers. This sample was included in a study of T cells in tuberculosis. About the research overall: CD1B tetramers identified T cells specific for mycobacterial lipid GMM. Study-level points and caveats: Some low-affinity tetramer-binding T cells may be absent from this sample.

The chain is built from TRBV9 and TRBJ2-3; tentative D call: TRBD2 (5 bases). Sequencing was performed on CD1b-GMM tetramer-negative cells sorted from PBMCs. This clonotype was sampled from an adult woman with latent tuberculosis. The CDR3 loop reads CASSVDGDGTDTQYF. In nucleotides, the CDR3 is TGTGCCAGCAGCGTAGACGGGGATGGCACAGATACGCAGTATTTT.